Listed below are T cell receptor beta chains from one sample, sequenced in a study of CD4 T cells in relation to SARS-CoV-2 and coronaviruses. What these receptors recognize is not known. Generated by immunoSEQ multiplex PCR, the TCRdb table keeps only in-frame clones and is missing some. This sample has 20,000 to 25,000 clones, with about 70% found just once. The specimen sequenced was CD4+ T cells from PBMCs, cultured in vitro. The receptor source for this set is a human donor in good health. The CDR3 runs from the conserved cysteine through the conserved F or W. The D gene is left open where the match is weak. Size is omitted from some rows. Given values are once, few, many or a class for expanded clones.

TRBJ2-7 | - | TRBV28 | - | TGTGCCAGCAGTTTAGTAGAGGGAGGAGGGAGCTACAGCGGCCCCTACGAGCAGTACTTC | CASSLVEGGGSYSGPYEQYF
TRBJ1-1 | - | TRBV28 | - | TGTGCCAGCAGTTTGACGGAGGGCATTGGGTACACTGAAGCTTTCTTT | CASSLTEGIGYTEAFF
TRBJ1-2 | - | TRBV2 | - | TGTGCCAGCACCGGGGGGCGAGATGGCTACACCTTC | CASTGGRDGYTF
TRBJ1-6 | - | TRBV7-2 | - | TGTGCCAGCGAGCCCGCTAACAGGGTAGGCTCACCCCTCCACTTT | CASEPANRVGSPLHF
TRBJ1-5 | - | TRBV19 | TRBD1 | TGTGCCAGTAGTACCCTGGACAGGTTAAATCAGCCCCAGCATTTT | CASSTLDRLNQPQHF
TRBJ2-3 | - | TRBV7-2 | - | TGTGCCAGCAGCTTAGGGCCAGTGGTAGATACGCAGTATTTT | CASSLGPVVDTQYF
TRBJ1-1 | - | TRBV10-2 | - | TGCGCCAGTTCCGGGACATACAACACTGAAGCTTTCTTT | CASSGTYNTEAFF
TRBJ1-2 | - | TRBV6-5 | - | TGTGCCAGCAGCCTTTTCAGGCAGATCGGCTACACCTTC | CASSLFRQIGYTF
TRBJ1-5 | medium-sized | TRBV21-1 | - | TGTGCCAGACCGGGGCAGGGGCCCCAGCATTTT | CARPGQGPQHF
TRBJ2-2 | few | TRBV11-2 | - | TGTGCCAGCAGCTTAGTTATAGCTGATACCGGGGAGCTGTTTTTT | CASSLVIADTGELFF
TRBJ1-2 | - | TRBV7-6 | - | TGTGCCAGCAGCTTATATCTACGGAGAGAGGGATATGGCTACACCTTC | CASSLYLRREGYGYTF
TRBJ1-4 | - | TRBV2 | - | TGTGCCAGCAGGGGAGGACTGGCTGAAAAACTGTTTTTT | CASRGGLAEKLFF
TRBJ2-1 | - | TRBV5-4 | - | TGTGCCAGCAGCACCCGGTTAGCGGCGAGCTCCTACAATGAGCAGTTCTTC | CASSTRLAASSYNEQFF
TRBJ2-3 | once | TRBV3-1/TRBV3-2 | - | TGTGCCAGCAGCCGAGGATACACAGATACGCAGTATTTT | CASSRGYTDTQYF
TRBJ2-3 | - | TRBV24-1 | - | TGTGCCACCAGTGATATGGTACAAGGCGGAGATACGCAGTATTTT | CATSDMVQGGDTQYF
TRBJ2-7 | - | TRBV30 | - | TGTGCCTGGGATCTCATTCCCGGGAGCATATACGAGCAGTACTTC | CAWDLIPGSIYEQYF